The 27 T cell receptor beta chains presented below share a single source sample, sequenced in a study of CD8+CD57+ T cells in acquired aplastic anemia. For CDR3 and TCR beta VDJ profiling, genomic DNA was the template used. TCRdb processed the reads anew with MiXCR; each CDR3 protein has one entry. Seen here are approximately 130,000 distinct CDR3 sequences, more than 35% observed once, and the top ten hold 8% to 9.5%. Sequenced: sorted CD4+, CD8+, or CD8+CD57+ T cells (not recorded which) from PBMCs. Receptors originate from a human donor in good health, serving as a control.

This clonotype has at least ten counts. V usage is TRBV6-5 and J usage is TRBJ2-5, with 15 bases matching TRBD2. CDR3 length equals 17 residues. In germline, CDR1 is MNHEY, CDR2 SVGAGI. V lost 5 bases and J lost 3; bases outside the gene matches: 7. CDR3 DNA sequence: TGTGCCAGCAGTACGGGACTAGCGGGAGGAAGTAAAGAGACCCAGTACTTC. It specifies CASSTGLAGGSKETQYF.

The sample holds many counts of this clonotype. CDR3 in amino acids: CASSTGQNTDTQYF. In nucleotides, the CDR3 is TGCGCCAGCAGCACTGGACAGAACACAGATACGCAGTATTTT. The V call is TRBV5-1, the J call TRBJ2-3; D perhaps matches TRBD1 (6 bases). The CDR3 has 14 amino acids. CDR1 is SGHRS and CDR2 is YFSETQ in the germline V gene. V gave up 4 bases and J gave up 2 bases, with 11 bases separating them.

The rearrangement links TRBV30 to TRBJ1-3; D not resolved. This CDR3 is 16 amino acids long. Trimming removed 4 bases from V and 2 bases from J, with 18 bases in between. From germline, CDR1 is GTSNPN and CDR2 SVGIG (reference sequence). This CDR3 is CAWNPGLRIPGNTIYF. CDR3 sequence (DNA): TGTGCCTGGAACCCGGGATTGAGGATCCCTGGAAACACCATATATTTT.

The chain carries TRBV6-6 and TRBJ1-1; 7 nucleotides agree with TRBD1. From germline, CDR1 is MNHNY and CDR2 SVGAGI (reference sequence). With V trimmed by 5 bases and J by 1 base, 4 bases remained unmatched. The length of the CDR3 is 14 residues. CDR3 sequence: CASSQDRSNTEAFF. CDR3 nucleotides: TGTGCCAGCAGTCAGGACAGGTCGAACACTGAAGCTTTCTTT.

Regarding this clonotype: It may be a read error: a sequence one base away is much more abundant. The chain employs TRBV5-8 and TRBJ2-5, with D hard to call. CDR3 size: 14 residues. Germline V CDR1 and CDR2: SGHTS, YDEGEE. This CDR3 is CAGSLDGNQETQYF. DNA of the CDR3: TGTGCCGGCAGCTTGGATGGGAATCAAGAGACCCAGTACTTC.

The V call is TRBV29-1, the J call TRBJ2-7; D ambiguous. The CDR3 has 12 amino acids. The germline CDR1 and CDR2 sequences are SQVTM and ANQGSEA. V was pared by 6 bases and J by 2 bases, with 11 bases between. The CDR3 reads CSVAHRPYEQYF. DNA for the CDR3: TGCAGCGTAGCGCACCGCCCCTACGAGCAGTACTTC.

V gene TRBV29-1 combines with J gene TRBJ1-2; 7 bases agree with TRBD1. V dropped 7 bases and J dropped 8; count of bases not matched to a gene: 19. The germline V gene has CDR1 SQVTM and CDR2 ANQGSEA. The CDR3 loop spans 15 amino acids. The CDR3 DNA reads TGCAGCGCCGGAGAGGGGGCTGCCCACGGGAGCGGCTACACCTTC. This sequence encodes CSAGEGAAHGSGYTF.

This clonotype was observed many times. The chain is built from TRBV19 and TRBJ1-2; no clear D gene. Germline CDR1 LNHDA, CDR2 SQIVND (reference sequence). Deletions cut 4 bases from V and 5 bases from J, with 11 bases between. The CDR3 spans 13 residues. CDR3: CASSTPLGYGYTF. The DNA for the CDR3 is TGTGCCAGTAGTACCCCTCTCGGTTATGGCTACACCTTC.

This clonotype was detected many times. This chain joins TRBV2 and TRBJ2-3, with TRBD2 matching 8 bases. CDR3 length: 18 residues. J gave up 3 bases and V 0 bases, and 11 bases lay outside the gene matches. The V gene's germline CDR1 is SNHLY and CDR2 FYNNEI. CDR3 in DNA: TGTGCCAGCAGTGAAGCAACCTTACCAGGCGGGAGGACAGATACGCAGTATTTT. Protein: CASSEATLPGGRTDTQYF.

J is TRBJ1-1 and V is TRBV2; D unclear. Trimming left V 5 bases short and J 1 base short, with 11 bases between. The CDR3 spans 14 residues. In germline, CDR1 is SNHLY, CDR2 FYNNEI. CDR3 loop: CASSLEGRNTEAFF. CDR3 coding DNA: TGTGCCAGCAGTTTGGAGGGTCGGAACACTGAAGCTTTCTTT.

This clonotype was observed many times. This sequence joins TRBV7-9 and TRBJ2-6, with TRBD1 matching 10 bases. Germline assignment: CDR1 SEHNR and CDR2 FQNEAQ (reference sequence). This CDR3 contains 18 residues. Trimming removed 4 bases from V and 3 bases from J; junction bases left unmatched: 9. The DNA of the CDR3 is TGTGCCAGCAGCTCACCAGGGACAGGGGCTTTTGGGGCCAACGTCCTGACTTTC. This codes for CASSSPGTGAFGANVLTF.

Concerning this clonotype itself: Given a much more abundant clone one base away, this may be a read error. The chain has TRBV7-2 and TRBJ2-7, with D tentatively TRBD1 (6 bases). Per germline, CDR1 SGHTA and CDR2 FQGNSA. The CDR3 covers 15 residues. CDR3 nucleotide sequence: TGTGCCGGCAGCTTTAGCATTGGGGGCCCCTACGAGCAGTACTTC. Translated: CAGSFSIGGPYEQYF.

The chain is built from TRBV30 and TRBJ1-1, with a weak D call TRBD1 (6 bases). CDR3 size: 14 residues. The germline V and J ends were trimmed by 2 bases and 4 bases, with 14 bases remaining between them. Germline assignment: CDR1 GTSNPN and CDR2 SVGIG (reference sequence). The CDR3, as DNA: TGTGCCTGGAGTTACAGGGAATTGATCACTGAAGCTTTCTTT. Protein sequence: CAWSYRELITEAFF.

There are many counts of this clonotype. The J gene is TRBJ2-7, the V gene TRBV2; 11 bases are a match to TRBD1. The V gene's germline CDR1 is SNHLY and CDR2 FYNNEI. The CDR3 contains 16 residues. V was pared by 4 bases and J by 4 bases, with 9 bases of the junction left unmatched. CDR3 protein: CASSVDRGLVTYEQYF. CDR3 in DNA: TGTGCCAGCAGTGTGGACAGGGGGCTTGTTACGTACGAGCAGTACTTC. Combining the CDR3 with reference TRBV2 and TRBJ2-7 gives the whole variable domain EPEVTQTPSHQVTQMGQEVILRCVPISNHLYFYWYRQILGQKVEFLVSFYNNEISEKSEIFDDQFSVERPDGSNFTLKIRSTKLEDSAMYFCASSVDRGLVTYEQYFGPGTRLTVT.

At least ten counts were recorded for this clonotype. V gene TRBV2 combines with J gene TRBJ1-1; tentative D call: TRBD1 (5 bases). The CDR3 runs 15 residues. Germline loops: CDR1 SNHLY, CDR2 FYNNEI. V was clipped by 6 bases and J by 1 base, with 15 bases between them. CDR3: CASRGGVKGNTEAFF. In DNA, the CDR3 is TGTGCCAGCAGGGGGGGAGTCAAGGGGAACACTGAAGCTTTCTTT.

As for this clonotype: A read error may explain this, as a much larger clone is one base away. The rearrangement joins TRBV5-1 to TRBJ1-1; 7 bases map to TRBD1. The CDR3 is 15 amino acids. Germline assignment: CDR1 SGHRS and CDR2 YFSETQ. The CDR3 loop is CTSSQGDRMNTEAFF. The CDR3, as DNA: TGCACCAGCAGCCAGGGGGACAGAATGAACACTGAAGCTTTCTTT.

This clonotype was counted at least ten times. DNA for the CDR3: TGTGCCAGCAGTTTACAGGGGCCCTCCTATGGCTACACCTTC. Amino acids: CASSLQGPSYGYTF. J is TRBJ1-2 and V is TRBV27; a possible D gene is TRBD1 (6 bases). Per the germline V gene, CDR1 is MNHEY and CDR2 is SMNVEV (reference sequence). The CDR3 length is 14 residues. Trimming cost V 2 bases and J 4 bases, with 11 bases left between them.

This chain links TRBV2 with TRBJ2-5, with 7 bases that match TRBD2. V lost 7 bases, J lost 5 bases, and 13 bases stayed unmatched. The CDR3 length is 15 residues. The V gene's germline CDR1 is SNHLY and CDR2 FYNNEI. This chain's CDR3 is CASIREAGDAETQYF. For the CDR3, the DNA is TGTGCCAGCATTCGAGAGGCGGGAGACGCGGAGACCCAGTACTTC.

This clonotype was seen a handful of times. Being one base from a much bigger clone, this may be a read error. The chain uses TRBV6-1 and TRBJ1-1; maybe TRBD1 (6 bases). This CDR3 is 12 amino acids long. The germline gives CDR1 MNHNS, CDR2 SASEGT. DNA for the CDR3: TGTGCCACCCGGTTTGGGGACACTGAAGCTCTCTTT. This gives the protein CATRFGDTEALF.

This chain links TRBV19 with TRBJ1-2; D remains unclear. CDR1 is LNHDA and CDR2 is SQIVND in the germline V gene (reference sequence). Trimming removed 9 bases at V and 5 bases at J, with 16 bases between. The CDR3 contains 13 residues. CDR3 protein: CARIPATLYGYTF. Written as DNA, the CDR3 is TGTGCCAGGATTCCCGCCACGTTATATGGCTACACCTTC.

The CDR3 DNA sequence: TGTGCCAGCAGCACGGGACAGGCTTCAGGGCCCCAGCATTTT. It codes for CASSTGQASGPQHF. The V and J genes are TRBV7-9 and TRBJ1-5; 8 positions match TRBD1. The CDR3 length is 14 residues. Germline CDR1 and CDR2: SEHNR and FQNEAQ (reference sequence). J was trimmed by 9 bases and V by 5 bases; bases with no gene match: 9.

As to this clonotype: One base away lies a much larger clone, so this may be a sequencing read error. V is TRBV5-1 and J is TRBJ2-3; tentative D call: TRBD2 (6 bases). V lost 4 bases and J 8 bases, leaving 17 bases between the germline ends. In germline, CDR1 is SGHRS, CDR2 YFSETQ. The CDR3 runs to 14 residues. The CDR3 nucleotides read TGCGCCAGCAGCGGGGGGATGGACAAAGGTACGCAGTATTTT. Translation: CASSGGMDKGTQYF. The full variable domain, rest sourced from reference TRBV5-1 and TRBJ2-3, is KAGVTQTPRYLIKTRGQQVTLSCSPISGHRSVSWYQQTPGQGLQFLFEYFSETQRNKGNFPGRFSGRQFSNSRSEMNVSTLELGDSALYLCASSGGMDKGTQYFGPGTRLTVL.

Comment on this clonotype: Here the CDR3 omits its conserved ending phenylalanine or tryptophan, so a read error is the likely source. The gene calls are TRBV5-4 and TRBJ1-2; tentatively, D is TRBD1 (6 bases). V was shortened by 0 bases and J by 5 bases, with 20 bases between the two germline ends. CDR1 and CDR2 from the germline V gene are SGHNT and YYREEE (reference sequence). CDR3 length: 17 residues. CDR3 in amino acids: CASSLARGQGIEYGYTS. DNA for the CDR3: TGTGCCAGCAGCTTGGCTCGGGGGCAGGGAATAGAGTATGGCTACACCTCC.

In this sample, this clonotype turned up many times. V is TRBV15 and J is TRBJ2-1; 14 nucleotides match TRBD2. The germline V gene has CDR1 LNHNV and CDR2 YYDKDF (reference sequence). The CDR3 contains 16 residues. The V gene end was trimmed by 5 bases and the J gene end by 8 bases; junction bases not matched to a gene: 8. This CDR3 is CATSVRLAGGLDEQFF. The CDR3, as DNA: TGTGCCACCAGCGTAAGACTAGCGGGAGGGCTAGATGAGCAGTTCTTC.

This clonotype came up once. This may be a read error: a much more frequent sequence differs by one nucleotide. V and J are TRBV20-1 and TRBJ2-5, with 8 bases aligning to TRBD2. Germline CDR1 reads DFQATT; CDR2 reads SNEGSKA (reference sequence). V lost 5 bases to trimming and J lost 5 bases; unmatched junction nucleotides: 13. CDR3 size: 15 residues. CDR3 in amino acids: CSAGKAGGEWETQYF. The CDR3 region has the DNA TGCAGTGCTGGGAAGGCGGGGGGCGAGTGGGAGACCCAGTACTTC.

There are a few counts of this clonotype. One junction end does not reproduce the germline sequence, and a read error may be involved. J is TRBJ2-5 and V is TRBV7-7, with TRBD1 as a possible D gene (6 bases). The CDR3 runs to 13 residues. Germline CDR1 and CDR2: SSHAT and FNYEAQ (reference sequence). The CDR3 loop reads CASSLDRQETQYF. CDR3 DNA sequence: TGTGCTAGCAGCTTAGACAGGCAAGAGACCCAGTACTTC.

The chain recombines TRBV2 with TRBJ1-2; TRBD1 matches at 8 bases. Per the germline V gene, CDR1 is SNHLY and CDR2 is FYNNEI. Losses at the gene ends were 6 bases for V and 2 bases for J; bases not matched to a gene: 2. The CDR3 loop spans 13 amino acids. The CDR3 loop reads CASRDRENYGYTF. DNA for the CDR3: TGTGCCAGCAGGGACAGGGAAAACTATGGCTACACCTTC.